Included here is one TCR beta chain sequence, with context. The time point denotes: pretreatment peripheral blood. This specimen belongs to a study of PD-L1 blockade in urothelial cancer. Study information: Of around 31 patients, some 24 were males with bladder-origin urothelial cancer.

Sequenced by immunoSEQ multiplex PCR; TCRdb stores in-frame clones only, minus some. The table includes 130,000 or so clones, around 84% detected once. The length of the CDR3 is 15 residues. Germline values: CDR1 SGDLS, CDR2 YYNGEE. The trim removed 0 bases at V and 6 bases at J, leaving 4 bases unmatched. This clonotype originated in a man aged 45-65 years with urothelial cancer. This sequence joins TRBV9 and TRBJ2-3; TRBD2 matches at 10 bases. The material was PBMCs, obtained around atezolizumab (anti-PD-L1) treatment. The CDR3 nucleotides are TGTGCCAGCAGCGTAGATAGCGGGAGGACTGATACGCAGTATTTT. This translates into CASSVDSGRTDTQYF.